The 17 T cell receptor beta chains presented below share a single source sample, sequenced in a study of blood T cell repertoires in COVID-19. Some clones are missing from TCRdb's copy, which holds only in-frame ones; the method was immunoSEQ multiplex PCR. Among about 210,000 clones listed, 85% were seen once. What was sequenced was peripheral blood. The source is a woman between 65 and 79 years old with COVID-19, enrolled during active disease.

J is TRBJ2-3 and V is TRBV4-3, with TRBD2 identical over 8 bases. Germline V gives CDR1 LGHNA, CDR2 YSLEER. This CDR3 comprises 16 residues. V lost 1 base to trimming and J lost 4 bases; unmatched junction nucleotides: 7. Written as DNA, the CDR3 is TGCGCCAGCAGCCAAGCCCCCGGGACTAGATCAGATACGCAGTATTTT. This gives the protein CASSQAPGTRSDTQYF.

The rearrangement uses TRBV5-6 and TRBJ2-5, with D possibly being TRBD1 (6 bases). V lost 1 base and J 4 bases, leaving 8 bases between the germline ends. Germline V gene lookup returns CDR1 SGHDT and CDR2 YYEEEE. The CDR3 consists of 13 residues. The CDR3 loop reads CASSLPGVETQYF. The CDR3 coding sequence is TGTGCCAGCAGCTTGCCAGGGGTAGAGACCCAGTACTTC. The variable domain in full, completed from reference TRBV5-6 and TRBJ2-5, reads DAGVTQSPTHLIKTRGQQVTLRCSPKSGHDTVSWYQQALGQGPQFIFQYYEEEERQRGNFPDRFSGHQFPNYSSELNVNALLLGDSALYLCASSLPGVETQYFGPGTRLLVL.

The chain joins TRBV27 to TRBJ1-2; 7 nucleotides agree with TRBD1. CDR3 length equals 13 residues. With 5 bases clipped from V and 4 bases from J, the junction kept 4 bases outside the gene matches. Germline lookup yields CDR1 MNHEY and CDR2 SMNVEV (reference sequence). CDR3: CASSDRTGYGYTF. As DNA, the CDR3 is TGTGCCAGCAGTGACAGGACAGGCTATGGCTACACCTTC.

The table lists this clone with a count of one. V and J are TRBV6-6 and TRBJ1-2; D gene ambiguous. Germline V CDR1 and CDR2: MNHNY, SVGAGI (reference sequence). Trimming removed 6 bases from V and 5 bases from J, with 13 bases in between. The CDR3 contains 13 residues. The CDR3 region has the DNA TGTGCCAGCAGGGACCGGGGAAGTTATGGCTACACCTTC. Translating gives CASRDRGSYGYTF.

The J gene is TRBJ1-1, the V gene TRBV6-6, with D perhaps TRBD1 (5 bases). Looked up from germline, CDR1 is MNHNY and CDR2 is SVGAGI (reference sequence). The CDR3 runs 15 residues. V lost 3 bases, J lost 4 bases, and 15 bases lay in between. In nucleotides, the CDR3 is TGTGCCAGCAGTTATGGCGGGGCTCGCGTCACTGAAGCTTTCTTT. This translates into CASSYGGARVTEAFF.

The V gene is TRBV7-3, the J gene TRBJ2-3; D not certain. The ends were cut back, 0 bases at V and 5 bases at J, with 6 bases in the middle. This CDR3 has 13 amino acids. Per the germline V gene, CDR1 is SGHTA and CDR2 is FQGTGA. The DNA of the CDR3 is TGTGCCAGCAGCTTAACGTTAATAGATACGCAGTATTTT. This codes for CASSLTLIDTQYF.

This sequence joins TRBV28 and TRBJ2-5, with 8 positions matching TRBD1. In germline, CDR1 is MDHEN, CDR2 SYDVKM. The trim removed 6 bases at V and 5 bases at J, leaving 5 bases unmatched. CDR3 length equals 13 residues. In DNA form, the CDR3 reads TGTGCCAGCAGAGGGACAGGTGGCGAGACCCAGTACTTC. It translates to CASRGTGGETQYF.

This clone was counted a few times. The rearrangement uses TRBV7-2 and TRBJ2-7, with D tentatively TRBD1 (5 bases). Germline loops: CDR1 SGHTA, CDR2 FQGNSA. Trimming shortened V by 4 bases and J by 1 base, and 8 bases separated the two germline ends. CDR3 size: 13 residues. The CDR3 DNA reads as TGTGCCAGCAGCTCCGACAGTTCCTACGAGCAGTACTTC. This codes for CASSSDSSYEQYF.

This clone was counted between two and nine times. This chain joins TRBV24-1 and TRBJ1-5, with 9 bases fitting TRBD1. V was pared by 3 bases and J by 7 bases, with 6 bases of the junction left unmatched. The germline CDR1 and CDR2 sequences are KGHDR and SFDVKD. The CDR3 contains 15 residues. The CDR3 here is CATSDPGQGDQPQHF. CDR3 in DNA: TGTGCCACCAGTGATCCGGGACAGGGTGACCAGCCCCAGCATTTT.

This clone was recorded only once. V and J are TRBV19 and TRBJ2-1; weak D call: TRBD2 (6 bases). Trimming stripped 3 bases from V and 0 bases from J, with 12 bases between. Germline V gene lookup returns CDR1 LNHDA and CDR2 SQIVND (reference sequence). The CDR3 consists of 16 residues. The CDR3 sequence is CASSMGGHSSYNEQFF. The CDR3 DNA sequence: TGTGCCAGTAGTATGGGAGGCCACAGCTCCTACAATGAGCAGTTCTTC.

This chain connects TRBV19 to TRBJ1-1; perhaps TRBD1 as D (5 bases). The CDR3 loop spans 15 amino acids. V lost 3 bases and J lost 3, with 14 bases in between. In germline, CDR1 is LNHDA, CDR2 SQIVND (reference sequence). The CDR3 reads CASSMGRGEDTEAFF. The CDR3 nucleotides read TGTGCCAGTAGTATGGGTCGAGGGGAGGACACTGAAGCTTTCTTT.

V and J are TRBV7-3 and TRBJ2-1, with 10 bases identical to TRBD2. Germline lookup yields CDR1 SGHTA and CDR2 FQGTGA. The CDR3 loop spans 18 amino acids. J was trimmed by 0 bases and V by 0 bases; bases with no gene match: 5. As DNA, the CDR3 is TGTGCCAGCAGCTTAACGGCACTAGCGGGGCTCTCCTACAATGAGCAGTTCTTC. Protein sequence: CASSLTALAGLSYNEQFF.

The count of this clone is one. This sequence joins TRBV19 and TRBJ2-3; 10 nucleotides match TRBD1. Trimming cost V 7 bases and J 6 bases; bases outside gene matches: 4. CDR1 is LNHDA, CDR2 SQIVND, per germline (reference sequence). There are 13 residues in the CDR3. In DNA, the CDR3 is TGTGCCAGTAAAGTGACAGGGGGCGATACGCAGTATTTT. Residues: CASKVTGGDTQYF.

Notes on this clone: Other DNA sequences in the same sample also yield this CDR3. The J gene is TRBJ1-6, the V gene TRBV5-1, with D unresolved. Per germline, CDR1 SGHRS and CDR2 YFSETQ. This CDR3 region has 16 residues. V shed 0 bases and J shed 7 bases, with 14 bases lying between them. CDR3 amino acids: CASSLAGSRWNSPLHF. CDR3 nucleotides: TGCGCCAGCAGCTTGGCCGGTAGCAGATGGAATTCACCCCTCCACTTT.

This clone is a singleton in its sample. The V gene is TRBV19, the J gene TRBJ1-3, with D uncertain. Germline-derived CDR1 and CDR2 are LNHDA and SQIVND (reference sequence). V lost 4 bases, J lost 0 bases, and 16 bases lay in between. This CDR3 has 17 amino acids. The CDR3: CASSTGGLISSGNTIYF. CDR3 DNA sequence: TGTGCCAGTAGTACCGGTGGACTAATAAGCTCTGGAAACACCATATATTTT.

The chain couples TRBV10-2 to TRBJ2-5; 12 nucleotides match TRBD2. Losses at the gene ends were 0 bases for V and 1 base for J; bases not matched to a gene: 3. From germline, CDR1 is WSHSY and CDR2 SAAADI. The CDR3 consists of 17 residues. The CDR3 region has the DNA TGCGCCAGCAGTGAGTCGACTAGCGGGAGTGCCCAAGAGACCCAGTACTTC. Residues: CASSESTSGSAQETQYF.

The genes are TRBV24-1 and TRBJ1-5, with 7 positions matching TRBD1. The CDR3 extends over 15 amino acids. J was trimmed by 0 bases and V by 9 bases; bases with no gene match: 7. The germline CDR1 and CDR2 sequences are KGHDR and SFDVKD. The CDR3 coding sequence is TGTGCCACCGGGGACAGCCGTTATAGCAATCAGCCCCAGCATTTT. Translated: CATGDSRYSNQPQHF.